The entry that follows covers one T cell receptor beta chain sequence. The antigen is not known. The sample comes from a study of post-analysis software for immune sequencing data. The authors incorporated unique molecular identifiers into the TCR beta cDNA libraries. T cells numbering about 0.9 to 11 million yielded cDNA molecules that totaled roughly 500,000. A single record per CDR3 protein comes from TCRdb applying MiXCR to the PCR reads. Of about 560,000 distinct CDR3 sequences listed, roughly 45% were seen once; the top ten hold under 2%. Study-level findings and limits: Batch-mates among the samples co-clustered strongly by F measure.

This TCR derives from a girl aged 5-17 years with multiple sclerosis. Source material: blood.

CDR3 protein: CASSLSQGRSYGYTF. The CDR3 DNA follows: TGTGCCAGCAGCTTGAGCCAGGGGCGCTCATATGGCTACACCTTC. The chain combines TRBV11-2 with TRBJ1-2; D is possibly TRBD1 (6 bases). CDR1 and CDR2 (germline): SGHAT, FQNNGV. The CDR3 length is 15 residues. V gave up 3 bases and J gave up 5 bases, with 16 bases separating them.